The 5 T cell receptor beta chains presented below share a single source sample, sequenced in a study of neurological immune-mediated disorders (dated by TCRdb to the late 2010s). To prepare the library, 5' RACE was applied. These reads were obtained on an Illumina HiSeq 2500. The public reads were reprocessed in TCRdb via fastp at Q25 and MiXCR, keeping in-frame beta chains. For every CDR3 protein sequence, its rows merge into one entry that carries the most common genes and DNA. The sample yields approximately 59,000 distinct CDR3 sequences; roughly 4.9% were counted once. The leading ten clones occupy roughly 6% of the sample. What was sequenced was PBMCs. Receptors were obtained from a human donor with multiple sclerosis. The donor label of this sample is uncertain.

This clonotype was observed many times. This chain links TRBV5-1 with TRBJ2-5; 8 bases align to TRBD1. After removal of 4 bases from V and 5 bases from J, the junction contained 10 bases not matched to a gene. This CDR3 comprises 15 residues. Germline V CDR1 and CDR2: SGHRS, YFSETQ. CDR3 region: CASSTRTGIRETQYF. Written as DNA, the CDR3 is TGCGCCAGCAGCACCCGGACAGGGATTAGGGAGACCCAGTACTTC.

This clonotype was counted at least ten times. The CDR3 here is CSVDGGTSGFDTQYF. CDR3 nucleotide sequence: TGCAGCGTTGATGGCGGGACTAGCGGGTTCGATACGCAGTATTTT. This chain uses TRBV29-1 with TRBJ2-3; 12 bases line up with TRBD2. Per the germline V gene, CDR1 is SQVTM and CDR2 is ANQGSEA. Germline trimming cut 3 bases from V and 6 bases from J; bases unmatched to any gene: 7. The CDR3 extends over 15 amino acids.

This clonotype was counted at least ten times. The chain recombines TRBV5-1 with TRBJ2-5; 7 bases line up with TRBD1. Germline V gives CDR1 SGHRS, CDR2 YFSETQ. This CDR3 is 13 amino acids long. V was clipped by 4 bases and J by 5 bases; unmatched bases: 5. CDR3 in DNA: TGCGCCAGCAGCCTTACAGGGGAGGAGACCCAGTACTTC. Its translation: CASSLTGEETQYF.

This clonotype was counted many times. This chain joins TRBV20-1 and TRBJ1-4, with 9 bases that match TRBD1. The CDR3 spans 14 residues. CDR1 and CDR2 from the germline V gene are DFQATT and SNEGSKA (reference sequence). The junction had 7 bases not matched to a gene; V was cut back by 6 bases and J by 5 bases. CDR3 nucleotides: TGCAGTGCCGGGGACAGGGCCTCAAATGAAAAACTGTTTTTT. Amino acid sequence: CSAGDRASNEKLFF.

This clonotype occurred many times. V gene TRBV10-3 combines with J gene TRBJ1-5, with 7 bases aligning to TRBD1. Germline V gene sequence: CDR1 ENHRY, CDR2 SYGVKD. CDR3 length: 17 amino acids. The ends lost 4 bases at V and 2 bases at J; junction bases unmatched: 11. The chain's CDR3 is CAISAGGPGGRNQPQHF. The CDR3 bases are TGTGCCATCAGTGCTGGTGGCCCAGGGGGTCGCAATCAGCCCCAGCATTTT.